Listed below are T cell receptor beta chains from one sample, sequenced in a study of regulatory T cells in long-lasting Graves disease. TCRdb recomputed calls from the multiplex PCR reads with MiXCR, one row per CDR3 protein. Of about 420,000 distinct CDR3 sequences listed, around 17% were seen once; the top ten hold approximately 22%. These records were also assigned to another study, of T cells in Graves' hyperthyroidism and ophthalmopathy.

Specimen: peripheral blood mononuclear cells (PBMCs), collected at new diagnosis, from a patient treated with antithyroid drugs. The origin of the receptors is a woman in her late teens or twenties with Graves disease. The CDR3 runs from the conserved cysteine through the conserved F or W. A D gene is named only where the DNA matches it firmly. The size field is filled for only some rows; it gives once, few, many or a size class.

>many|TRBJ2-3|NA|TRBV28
CASSYIVGGGTDTQYF
TGTGCCAGCAGCTATATAGTGGGCGGCGGCACAGATACGCAGTATTTT
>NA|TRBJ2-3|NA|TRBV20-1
CSASIIDTQYF
TGCAGTGCTAGTATTATCGATACGCAGTATTTT
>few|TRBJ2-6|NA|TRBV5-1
CASQLITGANVLTF
TGCGCCTCACAGCTTATCACTGGGGCCAACGTCCTGACTTTC
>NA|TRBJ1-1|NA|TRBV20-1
CSAREPGRDTEAFF
TGCAGTGCTAGAGAACCGGGAAGGGACACTGAAGCTTTCTTT
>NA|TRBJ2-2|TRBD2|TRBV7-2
CASSLTLAGGPGELFF
TGTGCCAGCAGCTTAACTCTAGCGGGAGGGCCCGGGGAGCTGTTTTTT
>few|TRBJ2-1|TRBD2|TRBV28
CASSPTGGEQFF
TGTGCCAGCAGTCCCACGGGGGGGGAGCAGTTCTTC
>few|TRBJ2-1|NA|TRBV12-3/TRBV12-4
CASSSLVLPDNEQFF
TGTGCCAGCAGTTCCCTAGTCCTTCCAGACAATGAGCAGTTCTTC
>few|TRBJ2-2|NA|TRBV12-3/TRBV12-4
CASSFEGTTGELFF
TGTGCCAGCAGTTTTGAGGGAACCACCGGGGAGCTGTTTTTT
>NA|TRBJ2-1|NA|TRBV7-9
CASSQNRNNEQFF
TGTGCCAGCAGCCAAAACAGAAACAATGAGCAGTTCTTC
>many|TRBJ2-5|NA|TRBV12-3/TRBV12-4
CASSLVARETQYF
TGTGCCAGCAGTTTAGTAGCGAGGGAGACCCAGTACTTC
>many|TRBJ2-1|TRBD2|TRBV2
CASRTSGRNEQFF
TGTGCCAGCAGGACTAGCGGGAGGAATGAGCAGTTCTTC
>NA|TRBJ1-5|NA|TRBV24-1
CATSDPTGYSNQPQHF
TGTGCCACCAGTGATCCGACAGGTTATAGCAATCAGCCCCAGCATTTT
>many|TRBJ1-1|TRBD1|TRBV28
CASSLLGQVNTEAFF
TGTGCCAGCAGTTTATTAGGACAGGTGAACACTGAAGCTTTCTTT
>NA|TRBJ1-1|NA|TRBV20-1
CSARDPRGGESEAFF
TGCAGTGCTAGAGATCCACGCGGGGGGGAGTCTGAAGCTTTCTTT
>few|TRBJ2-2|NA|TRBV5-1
CASSLSGRPGTGELFF
TGCGCCAGCAGCTTGTCCGGCAGGCCTGGCACCGGGGAGCTGTTTTTT
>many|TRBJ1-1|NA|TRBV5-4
CATKGGENTEAFF
TGTGCCACCAAGGGGGGGGAGAACACTGAAGCTTTCTTT
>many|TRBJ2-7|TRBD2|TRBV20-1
CSASRSISGSYEQYF
TGCAGTGCTAGTCGGAGCATTAGCGGGAGTTACGAGCAGTACTTC
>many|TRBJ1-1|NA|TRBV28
CASSFHQGGAEAFF
TGTGCCAGCAGTTTCCATCAGGGAGGCGCTGAAGCTTTCTTT
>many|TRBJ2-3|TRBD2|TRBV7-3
CASSSTSGPDTQYF
TGTGCCAGCAGCTCCACTAGCGGGCCTGATACGCAGTATTTT
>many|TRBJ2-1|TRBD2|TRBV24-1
CATSDTSRTSGRYNEQFF
TGTGCCACCAGTGATACATCTCGGACTAGCGGGAGATACAATGAGCAGTTCTTC
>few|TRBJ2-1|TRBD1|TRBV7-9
CASSFSDRGILNEQFF
TGTGCCAGCAGCTTTAGCGACAGGGGAATTCTCAATGAGCAGTTCTTC
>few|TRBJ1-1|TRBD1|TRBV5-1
CASSIWGQGNTEAFF
TGCGCCAGCAGCATTTGGGGACAGGGGAACACTGAAGCTTTCTTT
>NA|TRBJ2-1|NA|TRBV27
CASRSRYNEQFF
TGTGCCAGCAGGTCACGGTACAATGAGCAGTTCTTC
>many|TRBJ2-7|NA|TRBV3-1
CASSQDSPVREQYF
TGTGCCAGCAGCCAAGATTCCCCAGTACGGGAGCAGTACTTC
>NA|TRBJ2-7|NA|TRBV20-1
CSARAARRERSYEQYF
TGCAGTGCTAGAGCGGCTCGGCGTGAGCGGTCCTACGAGCAGTACTTC
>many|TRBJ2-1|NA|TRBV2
CASTAEPVGMYNEQFF
TGTGCCAGCACTGCAGAACCTGTCGGGATGTACAATGAGCAGTTCTTC
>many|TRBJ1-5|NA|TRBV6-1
CASSPSSYSNQPQHF
TGTGCCAGCAGTCCTTCATCCTATAGCAATCAGCCCCAGCATTTT
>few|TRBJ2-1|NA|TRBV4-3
CASSHGTYEQFF
TGCGCCAGCAGCCACGGGACGTATGAGCAGTTCTTC
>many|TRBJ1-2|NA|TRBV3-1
CASSLNFRVNEGYTF
TGTGCCAGCAGCCTCAATTTCAGGGTGAACGAAGGCTACACCTTC
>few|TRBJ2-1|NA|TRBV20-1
CSGTPPYNEQFF
TGCAGTGGGACTCCCCCCTACAATGAGCAGTTCTTC
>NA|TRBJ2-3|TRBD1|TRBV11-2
CASSPDRVSAYF
TGTGCCAGCAGCCCCGACAGGGTTTCAGCGTATTTT
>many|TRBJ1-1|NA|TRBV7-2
CASTKYPGVVGTEAFF
TGTGCCAGCACCAAATATCCAGGGGTCGTGGGGACTGAAGCTTTCTTT
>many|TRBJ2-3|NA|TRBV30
CAWSAGSLTDTQYF
TGTGCCTGGAGCGCGGGTAGTCTCACAGATACGCAGTATTTT
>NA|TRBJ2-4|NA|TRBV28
CASSLPGSQNIQYF
TGTGCCAGCAGTTTACCCGGGTCCCAAAACATTCAGTACTTC
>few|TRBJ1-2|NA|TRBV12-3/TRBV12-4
CASSFYRDLYGYTF
TGTGCCAGCAGTTTTTACAGGGACCTCTATGGCTACACCTTC